The rows below give T cell receptor beta chains drawn from one sample of a study of early T cells in non-severe SARS-CoV-2 infection. TCRdb reanalysed the 5' RACE reads using MiXCR and keeps one entry per CDR3 protein. This repertoire shows 45,000 to 55,000 distinct CDR3 sequences, roughly 6.5% found once; its top ten account for just under 4%. The material sequenced was whole blood. Receptors originate from an adult who was a healthcare worker with PCR-confirmed SARS-CoV-2 infection or an uninfected control (not recorded which). The CDR3 runs from the conserved cysteine through the conserved F or W. Fields, in order: clone size, J gene, D gene, V gene, CDR3 protein, CDR3 DNA. A D gene is named only where the DNA matches it firmly. Clone size is shown for a subset of rows, as once, few, many or a class of expanded clone.

few	TRBJ2-3	-	TRBV6-2/TRBV6-3	CASSPALTSTDTQYF	TGTGCCAGCAGCCCCGCTTTGACTAGCACAGATACGCAGTATTTT
few	TRBJ1-5	-	TRBV20-1	CSAAGDGNQPQHF	TGCAGTGCTGCAGGGGATGGCAATCAGCCCCAGCATTTT
few	TRBJ2-1	-	TRBV15	CATRKRGGPYNEQFF	TGTGCCACCAGGAAAAGGGGGGGCCCCTACAATGAGCAGTTCTTC
few	TRBJ2-5	-	TRBV10-2	CASSESVVETQYF	TGCGCCAGCAGTGAGTCGGTCGTCGAGACCCAGTACTTC
many	TRBJ1-5	TRBD1	TRBV4-2	CASSQALPGQGADQPQHF	TGTGCCAGCAGCCAAGCACTCCCGGGACAGGGGGCTGATCAGCCCCAGCATTTT
few	TRBJ1-2	TRBD1	TRBV4-3	CASSRGTGGGYGYTF	TGCGCCAGCAGCCGCGGGACAGGGGGAGGCTATGGCTACACCTTC
many	TRBJ1-2	TRBD1	TRBV20-1	CSALGQAALSYTF	TGCAGTGCTCTCGGACAGGCAGCCTTAAGCTACACCTTC
-	TRBJ2-3	TRBD1	TRBV5-1	CASSLGQGLGTDTQYF	TGCGCCAGCAGCTTGGGACAGGGGTTGGGCACAGATACGCAGTATTTT
few	TRBJ2-5	-	TRBV7-9	CASSPPRRLETQYF	TGTGCCAGCAGCCCCCCACGCAGATTGGAGACCCAGTACTTC
-	TRBJ1-4	-	TRBV29-1	CSAATGRDFATNEKLFF	TGCAGCGCCGCCACAGGGCGAGACTTTGCAACTAATGAAAAACTGTTTTTT
many	TRBJ2-2	-	TRBV20-1	CSARAGEGTGELFF	TGCAGTGCTAGAGCTGGGGAAGGCACCGGGGAGCTGTTTTTT
many	TRBJ2-7	-	TRBV20-1	CSARVRGGEIYEQYF	TGCAGTGCTAGAGTCAGAGGCGGGGAGATCTACGAGCAGTACTTC
few	TRBJ1-6	-	TRBV2	CASSEDTGSDSPLHF	TGTGCCAGCAGTGAGGACACTGGGTCTGATTCACCCCTCCACTTT
-	TRBJ2-2	TRBD2	TRBV7-6	CASTPRTSGGATGELFF	TGTGCCAGCACCCCTAGGACTAGCGGGGGGGCCACCGGGGAGCTGTTTTTT
many	TRBJ2-7	-	TRBV20-1	CSTRIGNTYEQYF	TGCAGCACTCGCATAGGGAACACCTACGAGCAGTACTTC
many	TRBJ2-3	-	TRBV20-1	CSARVDLSTDTQYF	TGCAGTGCTAGAGTTGACCTAAGCACAGATACGCAGTATTTT
many	TRBJ1-1	-	TRBV5-5	CASSPRTVMNTEAFF	TGTGCCAGCAGCCCCAGGACGGTCATGAACACTGAAGCTTTCTTT
many	TRBJ1-1	-	TRBV20-1	CSASEGNTEAFF	TGCAGTGCTAGTGAGGGGAACACTGAAGCTTTCTTT